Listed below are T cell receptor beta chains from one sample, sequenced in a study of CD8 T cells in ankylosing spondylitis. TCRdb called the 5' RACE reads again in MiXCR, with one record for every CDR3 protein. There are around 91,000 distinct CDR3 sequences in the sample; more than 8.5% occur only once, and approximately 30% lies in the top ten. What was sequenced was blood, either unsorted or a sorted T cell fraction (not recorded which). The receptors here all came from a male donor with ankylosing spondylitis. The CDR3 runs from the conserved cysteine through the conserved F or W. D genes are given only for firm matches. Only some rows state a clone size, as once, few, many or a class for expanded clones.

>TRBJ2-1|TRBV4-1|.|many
CASSQEGDEMDEQFF
TGCGCCAGCAGCCAAGAAGGGGATGAGATGGATGAGCAGTTCTTC
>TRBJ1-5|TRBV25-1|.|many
CASSEKAGVQPQHF
TGTGCCAGCAGTGAAAAGGCAGGGGTACAGCCCCAGCATTTT
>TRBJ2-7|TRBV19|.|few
CASSFSESYEQYF
TGTGCCAGTAGTTTCAGTGAATCCTACGAGCAGTACTTC
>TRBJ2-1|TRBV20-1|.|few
CSARDGTHNEQFF
TGCAGTGCCCGAGACGGGACTCACAATGAGCAGTTCTTC
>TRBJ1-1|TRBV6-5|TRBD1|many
CASSYRGRLEAFF
TGTGCCAGCAGTTACAGGGGGCGTTTGGAAGCTTTCTTT
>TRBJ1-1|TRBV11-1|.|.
CASSLGGPGTHPGTEAFF
TGTGCCAGCAGCTTAGGAGGGCCTGGAACCCATCCAGGGACTGAAGCTTTCTTT
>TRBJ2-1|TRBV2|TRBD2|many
CASWDSSGSTVQFF
TGTGCCAGCTGGGATTCTAGCGGTAGTACGGTGCAGTTCTTC
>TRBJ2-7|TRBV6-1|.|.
CASREIVFSSYEQYF
TGTGCCAGCAGGGAAATAGTTTTCAGCTCCTACGAGCAGTACTTC
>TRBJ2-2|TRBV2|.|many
CASSGEARTNTGELFF
TGTGCCAGCAGTGGGGAAGCTAGAACGAACACCGGGGAGCTGTTTTTT
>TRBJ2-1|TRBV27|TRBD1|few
CASSFGQGHEQFF
TGTGCCAGCAGTTTCGGACAGGGTCATGAGCAGTTCTTC
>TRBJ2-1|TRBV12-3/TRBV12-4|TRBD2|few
CASRTSVNYNEQFF
TGTGCCAGCAGGACTAGCGTGAATTACAATGAGCAGTTCTTC
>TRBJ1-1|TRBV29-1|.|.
CSVGSGEDAEAFF
TGCAGCGTTGGGTCGGGGGAGGACGCTGAAGCTTTCTTT
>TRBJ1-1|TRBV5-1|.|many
CASSLWAGSTEAFF
TGCGCCAGCAGCTTGTGGGCAGGTTCCACTGAAGCTTTCTTT
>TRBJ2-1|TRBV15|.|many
CATSITASSPLLIF
TGTGCCACCAGCATTACCGCCTCATCCCCATTATTAATCTTC
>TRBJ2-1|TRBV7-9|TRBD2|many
CASSPTGGRPYNEQFF
TGTGCCAGCAGCCCCACGGGCGGGAGGCCCTACAATGAGCAGTTCTTC
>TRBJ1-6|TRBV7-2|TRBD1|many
CASRSGWDSSPLHF
TGTGCCAGCAGATCGGGGTGGGACAGTTCACCCCTCCACTTT
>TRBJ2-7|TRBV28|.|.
CASRYRNRAQGYEQYF
TGTGCCAGCAGATACAGAAACAGGGCCCAAGGCTACGAGCAGTACTTC
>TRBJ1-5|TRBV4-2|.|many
CASSEQQDSNQPQHF
TGTGCCAGCAGTGAACAACAGGATAGCAATCAGCCCCAGCATTTT
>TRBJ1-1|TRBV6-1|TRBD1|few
CASSPWTGGIEAFF
TGTGCCAGCAGTCCTTGGACAGGGGGGATTGAAGCTTTCTTT
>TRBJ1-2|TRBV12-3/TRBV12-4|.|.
CASSFPRDYGYTF
TGTGCCAGCAGTTTCCCCCGCGACTATGGCTACACCTTC
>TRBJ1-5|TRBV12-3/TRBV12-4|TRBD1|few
CASTPDRYNQPQHF
TGTGCCAGCACCCCGGACAGGTACAATCAGCCCCAGCATTTT
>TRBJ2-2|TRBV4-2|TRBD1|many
CASSQDFIRRETGGAGGELFF
TGTGCCAGCAGCCAAGATTTCATACGACGGGAGACAGGGGGCGCCGGCGGGGAGCTGTTTTTT
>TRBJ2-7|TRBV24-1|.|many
CATSGQSYEQYF
TGTGCCACCAGTGGTCAAAGCTACGAGCAGTACTTC
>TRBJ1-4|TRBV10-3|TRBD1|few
CAISESEAKGALF
TGTGCCATCAGTGAGTCCGAGGCAAAGGGGGCACTTTTT
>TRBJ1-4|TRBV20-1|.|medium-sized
CSARDKKLFF
TGCAGTGCTAGAGATAAAAAACTGTTTTTT
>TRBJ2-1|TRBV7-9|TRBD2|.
CASSPLIGRAIEQFF
TGTGCCAGCAGCCCCTTGATCGGGAGGGCTATTGAGCAGTTCTTC
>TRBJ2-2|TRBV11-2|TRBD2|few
CASSLTAGGIGELFF
TGTGCCAGCAGCTTAACCGCGGGAGGTATCGGGGAGCTGTTTTTT
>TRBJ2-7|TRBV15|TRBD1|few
CATSYDRGVGYEQYF
TGTGCCACCAGCTATGACAGGGGGGTGGGCTACGAGCAGTACTTC
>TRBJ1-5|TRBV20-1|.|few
CSARVPTGINQPQHF
TGCAGTGCTAGAGTCCCTACAGGGATCAATCAGCCCCAGCATTTT
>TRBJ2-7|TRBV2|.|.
CASSETHSGGQSSYEQYF
TGTGCCAGCAGTGAGACACATTCGGGCGGCCAGAGCTCCTACGAGCAGTACTTC
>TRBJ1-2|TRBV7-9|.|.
CASSLPLYGYTF
TGTGCCAGCAGCTTACCCCTCTATGGCTACACCTTC
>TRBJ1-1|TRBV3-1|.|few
CASSQGYSVPNTEAFF
TGTGCCAGCAGCCAGGGCTACTCAGTTCCGAACACTGAAGCTTTCTTT
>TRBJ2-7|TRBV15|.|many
CATSRDFGLRYEQYF
TGTGCCACCAGCAGAGATTTCGGACTAAGGTACGAGCAGTACTTC
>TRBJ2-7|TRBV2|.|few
CASSDRGSYEQYF
TGTGCCAGCAGTGACCGGGGTTCCTACGAGCAGTACTTC
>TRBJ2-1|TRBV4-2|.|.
CASSQEQGNYNEQFF
TGTGCCAGCAGCCAAGAACAGGGTAACTACAATGAGCAGTTCTTC
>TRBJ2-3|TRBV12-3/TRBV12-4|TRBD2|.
CASSLSPSGRGTDTQYF
TGTGCCAGCAGTTTATCCCCTAGCGGGAGAGGCACAGATACGCAGTATTTT
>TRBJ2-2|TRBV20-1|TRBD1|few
CSARDSPWTGELFF
TGCAGTGCCCGGGACAGCCCCTGGACCGGGGAGCTGTTTTTT
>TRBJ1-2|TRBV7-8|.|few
CASSLADLYTF
TGTGCCAGCAGCTTAGCGGACCTCTACACCTTC
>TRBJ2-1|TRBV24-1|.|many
CATSALGEEGDNEQFF
TGTGCCACCAGTGCCCTCGGAGAAGAGGGGGACAATGAGCAGTTCTTC
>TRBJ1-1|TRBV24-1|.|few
CATSVRGDTEAFF
TGTGCCACCAGTGTCCGGGGAGACACTGAAGCTTTCTTT
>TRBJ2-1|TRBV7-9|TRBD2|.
CASKLGPSGYNEQFF
TGTGCCAGCAAACTTGGGCCTAGCGGGTACAATGAGCAGTTCTTC
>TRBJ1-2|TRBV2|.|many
CASSYTSTVNYGYTF
TGTGCCAGCAGTTACACCTCGACAGTTAACTATGGCTACACCTTC
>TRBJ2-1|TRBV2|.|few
CASSDRDSGSSYNEQFF
TGTGCCAGCAGCGATAGGGACAGCGGGAGCTCCTACAATGAGCAGTTCTTC
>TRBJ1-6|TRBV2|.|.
CASSSTEANSYNSPLHF
TGTGCCAGCAGCTCGACAGAGGCAAACTCCTATAATTCACCCCTCCACTTT
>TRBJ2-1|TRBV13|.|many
CASSFGNYNEQFF
TGTGCCAGCAGTTTCGGGAACTACAATGAGCAGTTCTTC